Sequencing of this TCR beta chain was carried out in a study of beta chain features in type 1 diabetes. Broader study findings: Type 1 diabetes patients had moderately but significantly shorter TCRB CDR3s in all four CD4+ subsets. Type 1 diabetes patients showed fewer insertions and more deletions at VDJ junctions.

Every isolated RNA sample was fully reverse transcribed, so sequencing captured expressed TCRB transcripts. Sequencing was performed with immunoSEQ multiplex PCR; in TCRdb, only in-frame clones are kept and a portion is missing. The repertoire consists of about 900,000 clones, with roughly a sixth occurring once and the leading ten covering about 0.025%. This clone was found a few times. Its antigen is as yet unknown. V lost 5 bases, J lost 2 bases, and 5 bases stayed unmatched. From germline, CDR1 is SEHNR and CDR2 FQNEAQ (reference sequence). The CDR3 loop spans 15 amino acids. The authors sorted CD4+ naive, central memory, regulatory and stem cell-like memory cells via CD45RO/CCR7/CD25/CD127/CD95/CD27.

The V call is TRBV7-9, the J call TRBJ2-3; 9 bases match TRBD2. Sequencing was performed on naive CD4+ T cells from blood. The sequence was collected from a woman in her late teens or twenties in good health. In DNA, the CDR3 is TGTGCCAGCAGCCGAAGCGGGAGGCCCACAGATACGCAGTATTTT. Amino acids: CASSRSGRPTDTQYF.